A single sample gave rise to the 30 T cell receptor beta chains below, sequenced in a study of cytomegalovirus exposure and HLA in healthy donors. The PCR used 60 Vbeta and 13 Jbeta primers. The protocol was immunoSEQ multiplex PCR, while the TCRdb copy is restricted to in-frame clones and leaves out a portion. The table includes over 150,000 clones, around 79% detected once. Sequenced sample: PBMCs. The receptors shown here come from a woman under 30 in good health and CMV-seronegative.

This chain connects TRBV27 to TRBJ2-1, with 7 positions matching TRBD2. The V gene end was trimmed by 3 bases and the J gene end by 9 bases; junction bases not matched to a gene: 11. The CDR3 extends over 15 amino acids. Germline lookup yields CDR1 MNHEY and CDR2 SMNVEV (reference sequence). The CDR3 region has the DNA TGTGCCAGCAGTTTTATGGAGATGGGGGAGGGTGAGCAGTTCTTC. Encoded protein: CASSFMEMGEGEQFF.

The chain recombines TRBV29-1 with TRBJ1-1; possibly TRBD1 for D (6 bases). The germline V gene has CDR1 SQVTM and CDR2 ANQGSEA. The CDR3 is made up of 12 amino acids. Trimming cost V 4 bases and J 2 bases, with 8 bases left between them. CDR3 DNA: TGCAGCGTTGCAGGGGCTAACACTGAAGCTTTCTTT. Amino acids: CSVAGANTEAFF. Full variable domain (missing parts from reference TRBV29-1 and TRBJ1-1): SAVISQKPSRDICQRGTSLTIQCQVDSQVTMMFWYRQQPGQSLTLIATANQGSEATYESGFVIDKFPISRPNLTFSTLTVSNMSPEDSSIYLCSVAGANTEAFFGQGTRLTVV.

The chain employs TRBV6-6 and TRBJ1-1; D is unclear. The germline gives CDR1 MNHNY, CDR2 SVGAGI (reference sequence). This CDR3 spans 14 amino acids. Trimming cost V 5 bases and J 3 bases, with 13 bases left between them. CDR3 sequence: CASSAPRDDTEAFF. CDR3 nucleotides: TGTGCCAGCAGTGCCCCGCGGGATGACACTGAAGCTTTCTTT.

In its sample, this clone was seen once. The chain is built from TRBV18 and TRBJ2-2; D might be TRBD1 (5 bases). This CDR3 has 16 amino acids. Germline loops: CDR1 KGHSH, CDR2 LQKENI. Trimming took 2 bases from V and 3 from J, leaving 13 bases between them. Here the CDR3 reads CASSPRRGSDTGELFF. CDR3 nucleotide sequence: TGTGCCAGCTCACCAAGAAGGGGCTCGGACACCGGGGAGCTGTTTTTT.

V gene TRBV6-4 combines with J gene TRBJ1-1; 8 bases line up with TRBD1. Losses at the gene ends were 6 bases for V and 0 bases for J; bases not matched to a gene: 12. CDR1 is MRHNA and CDR2 is SNTAGT in the germline V gene. CDR3 length: 17 amino acids. CDR3: CASRATGDPLVNTEAFF. The CDR3 DNA follows: TGTGCCAGCAGAGCGACAGGGGATCCTTTAGTGAACACTGAAGCTTTCTTT.

CDR3 amino acids: CASSGQPTDTQYF. CDR3 nucleotide sequence: TGTGCCAGCAGTGGACAGCCCACAGATACGCAGTATTTT. The chain has TRBV6-4 and TRBJ2-3; tentatively, D is TRBD1 (5 bases). Per the germline V gene, CDR1 is MRHNA and CDR2 is SNTAGT. Trimming shortened V by 4 bases and J by 2 bases, and 7 bases separated the two germline ends. There are 13 residues in the CDR3.

V usage is TRBV7-2 and J usage is TRBJ1-1, with 9 bases that match TRBD1. V was pared by 4 bases and J by 4 bases, with 4 bases of the junction left unmatched. CDR3 length: 14 residues. Per the germline V gene, CDR1 is SGHTA and CDR2 is FQGNSA. For the CDR3, the DNA is TGTGCCAGCAGCTCACAGGGGGCGCCCACTGAAGCTTTCTTT. Translation: CASSSQGAPTEAFF.

This clone was counted between two and nine times. This chain connects TRBV6-5 to TRBJ2-7; D is perhaps TRBD2 (5 bases). From germline, CDR1 is MNHEY and CDR2 SVGAGI. This CDR3 is 15 amino acids long. Trimming pared 0 bases from V and 3 bases from J, leaving 12 bases between. The CDR3 sequence is CASSYSRDSYYEQYF. CDR3 sequence (DNA): TGTGCCAGCAGTTACTCGAGGGATTCCTACTACGAGCAGTACTTC.

V gene TRBV28 combines with J gene TRBJ1-3, with D perhaps TRBD1 (5 bases). Germline CDR1 reads MDHEN; CDR2 reads SYDVKM. The germline V and J ends were trimmed by 8 bases and 3 bases, with 8 bases remaining between them. This CDR3 contains 12 residues. In nucleotides, the CDR3 is TGTGCCAGCCGGGGGAGTGGAAACACCATATATTTT. It is translated as CASRGSGNTIYF. The variable domain in full, with the rest retrieved from reference TRBV28 and TRBJ1-3, is DVKVTQSSRYLVKRTGEKVFLECVQDMDHENMFWYRQDPGLGLRLIYFSYDVKMKEKGDIPEGYSVSREKKERFSLILESASTNQTSMYLCASRGSGNTIYFGEGSWLTVV.

This clone was detected once. This chain links TRBV2 with TRBJ2-2, with a weak D call TRBD1 (6 bases). Trimming pared 1 base from V and 6 bases from J, leaving 9 bases between. The CDR3 loop spans 14 amino acids. The V gene's germline CDR1 is SNHLY and CDR2 FYNNEI. The chain's CDR3 is CASSEGAGAGELFF. DNA of the CDR3: TGTGCCAGCAGTGAAGGGGCAGGGGCCGGGGAGCTGTTTTTT.

Comment on this clone: Other DNA sequences in the sample encode the same CDR3. The genes are TRBV10-3 and TRBJ1-6; 7 bases are shared with TRBD1. The J segment lost 7 bases and the V segment lost 1 base, leaving 7 bases of the junction unmatched. Germline loops: CDR1 ENHRY, CDR2 SYGVKD. The CDR3 loop spans 16 amino acids. CDR3 sequence reads: CAISELVGQENSPLHF. DNA for the CDR3: TGTGCCATCAGTGAGTTAGTAGGACAGGAAAATTCACCCCTCCACTTT.

The chain recombines TRBV18 with TRBJ1-1; possible D gene TRBD1, 5 bases. Germline CDR1 and CDR2: KGHSH and LQKENI. The CDR3 spans 14 residues. Trimming stripped 3 bases from V and 1 base from J, with 9 bases between. The CDR3 is CASSPQGGNTEAFF. CDR3 DNA: TGTGCCAGCTCACCCCAGGGTGGGAACACTGAAGCTTTCTTT.

The table lists this clone with a count of one. The chain employs TRBV4-1 and TRBJ1-5; unclear D gene. Germline CDR1 is MGHRA and CDR2 is YSYEKL. Between the trimmed V and J ends, which lost 4 bases and 7 bases, there was a span of 11 bases. This CDR3 is 13 amino acids long. Here the CDR3 reads CASSRDTRQPQHF. As DNA, the CDR3 is TGCGCCAGCAGCCGTGATACGAGGCAGCCCCAGCATTTT.

This clone was observed a handful of times. This CDR3 is CASSPSGGALDEQFF. The CDR3 nucleotides read TGCGCCAGCAGCCCTAGCGGGGGGGCCCTCGATGAGCAGTTCTTC. This sequence joins TRBV5-1 and TRBJ2-1; 12 bases agree with TRBD2. Germline trimming cut 4 bases from V and 8 bases from J; bases unmatched to any gene: 7. The CDR3 consists of 15 residues. The germline CDR1 and CDR2 sequences are SGHRS and YFSETQ.

V usage is TRBV25-1 and J usage is TRBJ1-4; TRBD1 is a possible D gene (5 bases). V gave up 0 bases and J gave up 6 bases, with 11 bases separating them. The CDR3 has 15 amino acids. CDR1 is MGHDK, CDR2 SYGVNS, per germline. The CDR3 DNA reads TGTGCCAGCAGTGAATACGATGGGGGGTATGAAAAACTGTTTTTT. This sequence encodes CASSEYDGGYEKLFF.

CDR3 sequence: CSVSIAGALETQYF. In DNA form, the CDR3 reads TGCAGCGTTTCTATAGCGGGAGCTCTAGAGACCCAGTACTTC. The chain has TRBV29-1 and TRBJ2-5; 9 nucleotides agree with TRBD2. The ends lost 5 bases at V and 4 bases at J; junction bases unmatched: 8. CDR1 is SQVTM, CDR2 ANQGSEA, per germline. There are 14 residues in the CDR3.

J is TRBJ1-1 and V is TRBV11-2, with TRBD1 matching over 8 bases. The CDR3 sequence is 18 residues long. Trimming removed 2 bases from V and 0 bases from J; junction bases left unmatched: 11. Germline loops: CDR1 SGHAT, CDR2 FQNNGV. The CDR3 sequence: CASSLQQDLTGVNTEAFF. CDR3 DNA sequence: TGTGCCAGCAGCTTACAACAAGACCTGACAGGGGTGAACACTGAAGCTTTCTTT.

The rearrangement joins TRBV28 to TRBJ2-1, with TRBD1 as a possible D gene (6 bases). This CDR3 has 15 amino acids. CDR1 MDHEN and CDR2 SYDVKM come from the germline V gene. V lost 6 bases to trimming and J lost 2 bases, with 14 bases between them. For the CDR3, the DNA is TGTGCCAGCAGGCAGGGGATGACCGCCTACAATGAGCAGTTCTTC. This encodes CASRQGMTAYNEQFF.

The chain recombines TRBV7-8 with TRBJ1-1; D ambiguous. Per the germline V gene, CDR1 is SGHVS and CDR2 is FQNEAQ. The V and J ends lost 1 base and 13 bases respectively, with 13 bases between them. There are 12 residues in the CDR3. The CDR3: CASSLVHPEVFF. The CDR3, as DNA: TGTGCCAGCAGCTTAGTGCACCCGGAGGTTTTCTTT.

This clone was seen a handful of times. V gene TRBV4-1 combines with J gene TRBJ1-3; maybe TRBD1 (5 bases). Germline V gives CDR1 MGHRA, CDR2 YSYEKL. V gave up 0 bases and J gave up 2 bases, with 20 bases separating them. This CDR3 spans 19 amino acids. The CDR3 spells CASSQESSLGGSTGNTIYF. The CDR3 coding sequence is TGCGCCAGCAGCCAAGAATCGAGCCTGGGGGGTTCGACTGGAAACACCATATATTTT.

The V gene is TRBV9, the J gene TRBJ1-2; D is uncertain. The germline V gene encodes CDR1 SGDLS and CDR2 YYNGEE. With 0 bases removed from V and 5 bases from J, the gap between germline ends came to 20 bases. The CDR3 is made up of 17 amino acids. The CDR3 loop is CASSVGARYDRNYGYTF. The CDR3, as DNA: TGTGCCAGCAGCGTAGGGGCGAGATACGACCGCAATTATGGCTACACCTTC. Complete variable domain (other parts from reference TRBV9 and TRBJ1-2): DSGVTQTPKHLITATGQRVTLRCSPRSGDLSVYWYQQSLDQGLQFLIQYYNGEERAKGNILERFSAQQFPDLHSELNLSSLELGDSALYFCASSVGARYDRNYGYTFGSGTRLTVV.

The chain has TRBV29-1 and TRBJ2-1, with D maybe TRBD1 (5 bases). Trimming removed 6 bases at V and 6 bases at J, with 9 bases between. Germline V lookup: CDR1 SQVTM, CDR2 ANQGSEA. CDR3 size: 11 residues. In DNA form, the CDR3 reads TGCAGCGTCCAAGGGGTCAATGAGCAGTTCTTC. This translates into CSVQGVNEQFF.

The V gene is TRBV28, the J gene TRBJ1-5; the D gene is possibly TRBD1 (5 bases). The V end lost 7 bases, the J end lost 4 bases, and 11 bases lay between the germline ends. This CDR3 has 13 residues. Germline V lookup: CDR1 MDHEN, CDR2 SYDVKM. CDR3 loop: CASMVAGNQPQHF. As DNA, the CDR3 is TGTGCCAGCATGGTGGCAGGGAATCAGCCCCAGCATTTT.

The chain links TRBV4-2 to TRBJ2-1, with 11 bases matching TRBD2. Germline V gene data show CDR1 as LGHNA and CDR2 as YNFKEQ. With V trimmed by 2 bases and J by 5 bases, 5 bases remained unmatched. The CDR3 length is 16 residues. The CDR3 region has the DNA TGTGCCAGCAGCCAACGACTAGCGGGGCCGAACAATGAGCAGTTCTTC. It yields the protein CASSQRLAGPNNEQFF.

The chain links TRBV10-2 to TRBJ1-1; 7 bases are a match to TRBD1. The germline gives CDR1 WSHSY, CDR2 SAAADI. The CDR3 covers 15 residues. V lost 6 bases to trimming and J lost 3 bases; unmatched junction nucleotides: 10. The CDR3 loop is CASRREVRGYTEAFF. The DNA of the CDR3 is TGCGCCAGCAGGCGAGAGGTCAGGGGGTACACTGAAGCTTTCTTT.

The chain has TRBV10-1 and TRBJ2-3; 7 positions agree with TRBD2. The CDR3 is 16 residues long. CDR1 is WNHNN, CDR2 SYGVQD, per germline (reference sequence). The junction had 9 bases not matched to a gene; V was cut back by 4 bases and J by 2 bases. In DNA, the CDR3 is TGCGCCAGCAGTGTAGTAGCGGGTATAGACACAGATACGCAGTATTTT. Amino acid sequence: CASSVVAGIDTDTQYF.

The chain joins TRBV2 to TRBJ2-1, with TRBD2 matching 9 bases. From germline, CDR1 is SNHLY and CDR2 FYNNEI. The CDR3 contains 16 residues. Trimming removed 2 bases from V and 3 bases from J; junction bases left unmatched: 5. For the CDR3, the DNA is TGTGCCAGCAGTGAACGAGCGGGGGGCCTCTACAATGAGCAGTTCTTC. This translates into CASSERAGGLYNEQFF.

V gene TRBV11-2 combines with J gene TRBJ2-7; TRBD2 is a possible D gene (6 bases). This CDR3 contains 16 residues. In germline, CDR1 is SGHAT, CDR2 FQNNGV. The V end was cut by 5 bases, the J end by 2 bases, with 19 bases between. CDR3 protein: CASSVRPGLEAYEQYF. In DNA form, the CDR3 reads TGTGCCAGCAGCGTAAGACCGGGACTGGAGGCCTACGAGCAGTACTTC.

The genes are TRBV30 and TRBJ1-2; possibly TRBD1 for D (5 bases). Per germline, CDR1 GTSNPN and CDR2 SVGIG (reference sequence). The CDR3 contains 17 residues. V dropped 2 bases and J dropped 3 bases, with 22 bases sitting between them. CDR3 in amino acids: CAWSSLGTPSRHYGYTF. The CDR3 bases are TGTGCCTGGAGTTCCCTCGGGACTCCGAGTCGCCACTATGGCTACACCTTC. The full variable domain, rest sourced from reference TRBV30 and TRBJ1-2, is SQTIHQWPATLVQPVGSPLSLECTVEGTSNPNLYWYRQAAGRGLQLLFYSVGIGQISSEVPQNLSASRPQDRQFILSSKKLLLSDSGFYLCAWSSLGTPSRHYGYTFGSGTRLTVV.

J is TRBJ2-5 and V is TRBV28; D perhaps matches TRBD2 (5 bases). Germline values: CDR1 MDHEN, CDR2 SYDVKM. V gave up 4 bases and J gave up 6 bases, with 21 bases separating them. This CDR3 is built from 16 residues. Here the CDR3 reads CASSSSSLAETKTQYF. The CDR3 DNA sequence: TGTGCCAGCAGTTCCTCGAGTCTGGCGGAGACTAAGACCCAGTACTTC.